The clone carrying this TCR beta chain has only a few counts. The target antigen is unknown. These data are taken from a study of T cells in Graves' hyperthyroidism and ophthalmopathy. Amplification of TCR beta CDR3 regions was performed using RNA transcripts as template. Carried out on the TCR CDR3, a first-round RT-PCR used the HTBI primer set. Each CDR3 protein is one row after TCRdb ran MiXCR on the multiplex PCR reads. The sample yields 660,000 or so distinct CDR3 sequences, 45% seen once. The germline V and J ends were trimmed by 5 bases and 2 bases, with 22 bases remaining between them. The CDR3 loop spans 17 amino acids. Germline V gives CDR1 SGHVS, CDR2 FQNEAQ. Uncontrolled infection, other autoimmune disease, pregnancy or lactation disqualified patients from enrolment. Study-level findings and limits: By a 13 V-J model, ophthalmopathy was set apart from stable hyperthyroidism. Ophthalmopathy was model-predicted a median approximately 6.4 months pre-onset. Clonotypes that were expanded in thyroid above 0.001 mostly appeared in blood too.

The chain recombines TRBV7-8 with TRBJ2-7; D perhaps matches TRBD1 (6 bases). The sample was peripheral blood or thyroid tissue (not recorded which). The sequence came from an adult man with Graves' disease, either hyperthyroidism or ophthalmopathy (not recorded which). The CDR3 coding sequence is TGTGCCAGCAGCCTAGGGCCAGTGGGGGCGAATCCCTACGAGCAGTACTTC. This encodes CASSLGPVGANPYEQYF.